The 29 T cell receptor beta chains below were found in one sample sequenced in a study of shared clonotypes between healthy human individuals. Libraries were prepared by immunoSEQ multiplex PCR; TCRdb keeps only in-frame clonotypes and omits some of them. The table has some 1,400,000 clones, roughly 96% seen once. Sequenced material: naive CD4+ T cells sorted from blood. Noted subset: CD45RA+ positively selected. Every receptor here comes from a man younger than 40 in good health.

The V gene is TRBV7-9, the J gene TRBJ2-2, with D perhaps assigned TRBD1 or TRBD2 (6 bases each). CDR1 and CDR2 from the germline V gene are SEHNR and FQNEAQ (reference sequence). The CDR3 has 14 amino acids. Trimming removed 5 bases at V and 3 bases at J, with 10 bases between. The CDR3 loop is CASSRRGDTGELFF. The CDR3 DNA sequence: TGTGCCAGCAGCCGAAGGGGGGACACCGGGGAGCTGTTTTTT.

The CDR3 bases are TGTGCCAGCAGCCAAATGAACACCGGGGAGCTGTTTTTT. It encodes CASSQMNTGELFF. J is TRBJ2-2 and V is TRBV14, with D unclear. The V and J ends lost 2 bases and 1 base respectively, with 2 bases between them. The CDR3 length is 13 residues. Per the germline V gene, CDR1 is SGHDN and CDR2 is FVKESK.

The V gene is TRBV6-6, the J gene TRBJ2-5; the D call may be TRBD1 or TRBD2 (5 bases each). This CDR3 is built from 15 residues. V shed 2 bases and J shed 5 bases, with 15 bases lying between them. The germline CDR1 and CDR2 sequences are MNHNY and SVGAGI (reference sequence). The CDR3 here is CASSYRLRGRETQYF. In nucleotides, the CDR3 is TGTGCCAGCAGTTACCGCCTCCGGGGCCGGGAGACCCAGTACTTC.

The genes are TRBV6-1 and TRBJ2-1, with 11 bases matching TRBD2. The V gene's germline CDR1 is MNHNS and CDR2 SASEGT. This CDR3 is built from 16 residues. V dropped 2 bases and J dropped 3; count of bases not matched to a gene: 3. DNA of the CDR3: TGTGCCAGCAGTGAAACTAGCGGGGGTTACTACAATGAGCAGTTCTTC. Translated, it gives CASSETSGGYYNEQFF.

The rearrangement uses TRBV7-2 and TRBJ2-1; TRBD2 matches at 7 bases. The CDR3 extends over 16 amino acids. The V and J ends lost 6 bases and 0 bases, in that order; junction bases with no gene match: 8. Germline V gene lookup returns CDR1 SGHTA and CDR2 FQGNSA. CDR3 nucleotide sequence: TGTGCCAGCAGTTACCAAGCGGGACCCTCCTACAATGAGCAGTTCTTC. Its translation is CASSYQAGPSYNEQFF.

The chain links TRBV11-2 to TRBJ1-3; 7 bases align to TRBD1. The CDR3 extends over 17 amino acids. Per germline, CDR1 SGHAT and CDR2 FQNNGV. J was trimmed by 4 bases and V by 1 base; bases with no gene match: 10. In nucleotides, the CDR3 is TGTGCCAGCAGCTTAGTCCCTCCAGGGGGTCTGGGAAACACCATATATTTT. It is translated as CASSLVPPGGLGNTIYF.

V and J are TRBV5-1 and TRBJ1-3; the D gene is possibly TRBD1 (6 bases). V lost 4 bases, J lost 2 bases, and 10 bases lay in between. Germline V gene sequence: CDR1 SGHRS, CDR2 YFSETQ. The CDR3 extends over 14 amino acids. This CDR3 reads CASSTGQPGNTIYF. The CDR3, as DNA: TGCGCCAGCAGCACAGGACAGCCTGGAAACACCATATATTTT.

The J gene is TRBJ1-2, the V gene TRBV19; D unclear. Trimming removed 7 bases at V and 2 bases at J, with 8 bases between. The germline V gene has CDR1 LNHDA and CDR2 SQIVND (reference sequence). The CDR3 is 12 amino acids. The CDR3: CASTIGNYGYTF. As DNA, the CDR3 is TGTGCCAGTACCATAGGGAACTATGGCTACACCTTC.

CDR3 residues: CASRTLPNTGELFF. The CDR3 nucleotides are TGTGCCAGCAGGACGCTACCGAACACCGGGGAGCTGTTTTTT. The V call is TRBV28, the J call TRBJ2-2; unclear D gene. The CDR3 spans 14 residues. Germline V CDR1 and CDR2: MDHEN, SYDVKM. The germline V and J ends were trimmed by 6 bases and 0 bases, with 8 bases remaining between them.

The genes are TRBV28 and TRBJ1-1; the D gene is possibly TRBD1 (5 bases). Germline V gives CDR1 MDHEN, CDR2 SYDVKM. Trimming removed 3 bases from V and 4 bases from J, with 15 bases in between. This CDR3 has 15 residues. CDR3 nucleotide sequence: TGTGCCAGCAGTTTGCCTGAGGGGAAGAGCACTGAAGCTTTCTTT. Protein: CASSLPEGKSTEAFF.

The J gene is TRBJ1-2, the V gene TRBV27, with 7 bases matching TRBD1. The germline gives CDR1 MNHEY, CDR2 SMNVEV (reference sequence). V lost 8 bases, J lost 9 bases, and 15 bases stayed unmatched. CDR3 length equals 14 residues. DNA for the CDR3: TGTGCCAGCGCGACCGGGGCAGGGGGAAGTAGCTACACCTTC. Its translation is CASATGAGGSSYTF.

The V call is TRBV27, the J call TRBJ1-5; D is possibly TRBD1 (5 bases). Trimming left V 6 bases short and J 0 bases short, with 15 bases between. The V gene's germline CDR1 is MNHEY and CDR2 SMNVEV (reference sequence). The CDR3 consists of 16 residues. CDR3 loop: CASRVGTPFSNQPQHF. The CDR3 DNA is TGTGCCAGCAGAGTCGGGACTCCCTTTAGCAATCAGCCCCAGCATTTT.

V is TRBV5-1 and J is TRBJ2-1, with D maybe TRBD2 (6 bases). The CDR3 sequence is 16 residues long. Trimming took 0 bases from V and 8 from J, leaving 18 bases between them. Germline lookup yields CDR1 SGHRS and CDR2 YFSETQ. CDR3 sequence: CASSLDLSWRDDEQFF. The CDR3 region has the DNA TGCGCCAGCAGCTTGGACTTGTCTTGGCGGGACGATGAGCAGTTCTTC.

The V call is TRBV6-1, the J call TRBJ1-4; D is perhaps TRBD1 (5 bases). The CDR3 runs to 12 residues. V was shortened by 4 bases and J by 14 bases, with 14 bases between the two germline ends. Germline V gene lookup returns CDR1 MNHNS and CDR2 SASEGT. The CDR3 DNA reads as TGTGCCAGCAGTGTCCGTGTCGGGGGGCTGTTTTTT. Protein: CASSVRVGGLFF.

This rearrangement joins TRBV10-3 to TRBJ2-3; TRBD2 agrees at 7 bases. Germline V lookup: CDR1 ENHRY, CDR2 SYGVKD. The V and J ends lost 11 bases and 6 bases, in that order; junction bases with no gene match: 8. The CDR3 has 12 residues. CDR3 amino acids: CAVRGSADTQYF. CDR3 in DNA: TGTGCCGTGCGGGGGTCAGCGGATACGCAGTATTTT.

The rearrangement uses TRBV4-1 and TRBJ2-1; tentatively, D is TRBD2 (6 bases). The V gene lost 0 bases and the J gene lost 3 bases, with 15 bases spanning the gap. The CDR3 runs 17 residues. Germline loops: CDR1 MGHRA, CDR2 YSYEKL. The CDR3 coding sequence is TGCGCCAGCAGCCAAGAAGGCCGGGACTCCTTCTACAATGAGCAGTTCTTC. The encoded protein is CASSQEGRDSFYNEQFF.

V gene TRBV19 combines with J gene TRBJ2-7; D remains ambiguous. CDR3 length: 14 residues. Between the trimmed V and J ends, which lost 5 bases and 2 bases, there was a span of 13 bases. Germline V CDR1 and CDR2: LNHDA, SQIVND (reference sequence). The CDR3 protein is CASSARGRAYEQYF. The CDR3 nucleotides read TGTGCCAGTAGTGCACGAGGACGGGCCTACGAGCAGTACTTC.

CDR3 sequence (DNA): TGCGCCAGCAGCCAAGATCCCCCAGTAGTCCCCTACGAGCAGTACTTC. This sequence encodes CASSQDPPVVPYEQYF. V gene TRBV4-1 combines with J gene TRBJ2-7; D is undetermined. The CDR3 runs to 16 residues. CDR1 MGHRA and CDR2 YSYEKL come from the germline V gene. Trimming stripped 0 bases from V and 2 bases from J, with 14 bases between.

The chain recombines TRBV6-5 with TRBJ1-1, with no clear D. Trimming removed 2 bases at V and 1 base at J, with 14 bases between. This CDR3 spans 16 amino acids. Per the germline V gene, CDR1 is MNHEY and CDR2 is SVGAGI. The CDR3 DNA reads as TGTGCCAGCAGTTACGAAAAGGGTTTCGGGAACACTGAAGCTTTCTTT. This gives the protein CASSYEKGFGNTEAFF.

The chain has TRBV9 and TRBJ2-3, with D possibly being TRBD1 or TRBD2 (6 bases each). The germline gives CDR1 SGDLS, CDR2 YYNGEE. The CDR3 sequence is 15 residues long. Trimming removed 4 bases at V and 7 bases at J, with 19 bases between. The CDR3: CASSPLRRGTYTQYF. The CDR3 DNA reads as TGTGCCAGCAGCCCCCTTAGGAGGGGGACATATACGCAGTATTTT.

This clone has only one observation. V gene TRBV28 combines with J gene TRBJ1-2; possibly TRBD1 for D (6 bases). V shed 4 bases and J shed 2 bases, with 14 bases lying between them. Germline loops: CDR1 MDHEN, CDR2 SYDVKM. CDR3 length: 15 amino acids. In DNA form, the CDR3 reads TGTGCCAGCAGTTCCCACAGGGAGCTAAACTATGGCTACACCTTC. It is translated as CASSSHRELNYGYTF.

The chain is built from TRBV10-3 and TRBJ2-7; unclear D gene. The CDR3 has 14 amino acids. V lost 0 bases to trimming and J lost 4 bases, with 10 bases between them. In germline, CDR1 is ENHRY, CDR2 SYGVKD. This chain's CDR3 is CAISESGTAYEQYF. For the CDR3, the DNA is TGTGCCATCAGTGAGTCGGGAACGGCTTACGAGCAGTACTTC.

The rearrangement uses TRBV4-2 and TRBJ1-2, with D perhaps TRBD1 (5 bases). Trimming stripped 3 bases from V and 8 bases from J, with 22 bases between. CDR3 length: 16 amino acids. CDR1 LGHNA and CDR2 YNFKEQ come from the germline V gene. This CDR3 is CASSHPRGGGGEGYTF. In DNA, the CDR3 is TGTGCCAGCAGCCACCCTAGGGGCGGCGGGGGAGAGGGCTACACCTTC.

This clone showed up just once. This sequence joins TRBV7-9 and TRBJ2-7; no firm D call. Looked up from germline, CDR1 is SEHNR and CDR2 is FQNEAQ (reference sequence). V lost 1 base, J lost 4 bases, and 17 bases lay in between. The CDR3 totals 16 residues. The CDR3 coding sequence is TGTGCCAGCAGCTTAGTCCCGTTCCTATCCCGGTACGAGCAGTACTTC. Its translation: CASSLVPFLSRYEQYF. Using reference TRBV7-9 and TRBJ2-7 for the parts outside the CDR3, the full variable domain is DTGVSQNPRHKITKRGQNVTFRCDPISEHNRLYWYRQTLGQGPEFLTYFQNEAQLEKSRLLSDRFSAERPKGSFSTLEIQRTEQGDSAMYLCASSLVPFLSRYEQYFGPGTRLTVT.

This clone has a single count. This chain uses TRBV10-3 with TRBJ2-7, with a weak D call TRBD2 (6 bases). Germline lookup yields CDR1 ENHRY and CDR2 SYGVKD. V gave up 10 bases and J gave up 2 bases, with 18 bases separating them. The CDR3 has 14 amino acids. The CDR3 loop reads CATVKVREAYEQYF. The CDR3 DNA reads as TGTGCCACCGTCAAGGTCAGGGAGGCCTACGAGCAGTACTTC.

The chain joins TRBV5-5 to TRBJ1-3; 8 bases are shared with TRBD1. The CDR3 runs to 14 residues. The germline V gene encodes CDR1 SGHKS and CDR2 YYEKEE (reference sequence). The J segment lost 9 bases and the V segment lost 4 bases, leaving 9 bases of the junction unmatched. CDR3 sequence reads: CASSRQGPGGTIYF. The CDR3 DNA follows: TGTGCCAGCAGCCGACAGGGGCCCGGGGGCACCATATATTTT.

This clone has only one observation. The rearrangement links TRBV29-1 to TRBJ2-7; no clear D. V lost 3 bases to trimming and J lost 5 bases, with 17 bases between them. The CDR3 is 14 residues long. CDR1 is SQVTM, CDR2 ANQGSEA, per germline. CDR3 DNA sequence: TGCAGCGTTGACTTCGGCGTCAGTTTCCACGAGCAGTACTTC. Amino acids: CSVDFGVSFHEQYF.

The chain carries TRBV7-2 and TRBJ2-1; 8 bases are shared with TRBD1. The CDR3 extends over 15 amino acids. The germline CDR1 and CDR2 sequences are SGHTA and FQGNSA. Trimming took 1 base from V and 8 from J; bases not matched to a gene: 7. CDR3 bases: TGTGCCAGCAGCTTAGTTGGGACAGGTATGTATGAGCAGTTCTTC. It specifies CASSLVGTGMYEQFF.

The V call is TRBV6-5, the J call TRBJ2-1, with a tentative D call TRBD1 (5 bases). This CDR3 spans 14 amino acids. Germline V gene lookup returns CDR1 MNHEY and CDR2 SVGAGI. V lost 2 bases, J lost 5 bases, and 10 bases lay in between. The CDR3 DNA sequence: TGTGCCAGCAGTTACGCGACAGCCCACAATGAGCAGTTCTTC. Translating gives CASSYATAHNEQFF.